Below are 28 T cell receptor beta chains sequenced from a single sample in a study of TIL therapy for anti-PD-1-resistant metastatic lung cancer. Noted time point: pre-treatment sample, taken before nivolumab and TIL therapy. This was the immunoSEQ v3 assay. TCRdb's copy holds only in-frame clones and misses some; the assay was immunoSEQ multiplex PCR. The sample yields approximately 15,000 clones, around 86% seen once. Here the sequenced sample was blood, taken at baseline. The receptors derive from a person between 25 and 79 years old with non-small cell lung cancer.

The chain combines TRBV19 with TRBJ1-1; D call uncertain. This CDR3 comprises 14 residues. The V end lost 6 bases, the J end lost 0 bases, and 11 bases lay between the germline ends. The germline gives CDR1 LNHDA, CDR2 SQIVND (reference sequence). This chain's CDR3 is CASSPGFLNTEAFF. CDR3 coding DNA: TGTGCCAGTAGCCCCGGGTTCCTGAACACTGAAGCTTTCTTT. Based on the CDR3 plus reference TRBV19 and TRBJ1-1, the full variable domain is DGGITQSPKYLFRKEGQNVTLSCEQNLNHDAMYWYRQDPGQGLRLIYYSQIVNDFQKGDIAEGYSVSREKKESFPLTVTSAQKNPTAFYLCASSPGFLNTEAFFGQGTRLTVV.

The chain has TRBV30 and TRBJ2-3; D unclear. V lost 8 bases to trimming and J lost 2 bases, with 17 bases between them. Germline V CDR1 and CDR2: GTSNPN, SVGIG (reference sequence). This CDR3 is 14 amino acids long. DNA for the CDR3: TGTGCCGGTCAACAAGGACCAGTCACAGATACGCAGTATTTT. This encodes CAGQQGPVTDTQYF.

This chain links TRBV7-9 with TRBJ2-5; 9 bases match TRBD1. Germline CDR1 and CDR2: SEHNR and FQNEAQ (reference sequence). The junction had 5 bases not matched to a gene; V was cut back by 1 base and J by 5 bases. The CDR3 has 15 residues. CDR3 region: CASSLDRTGVETQYF. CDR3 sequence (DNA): TGTGCCAGCAGCTTAGACAGGACAGGGGTGGAGACCCAGTACTTC.

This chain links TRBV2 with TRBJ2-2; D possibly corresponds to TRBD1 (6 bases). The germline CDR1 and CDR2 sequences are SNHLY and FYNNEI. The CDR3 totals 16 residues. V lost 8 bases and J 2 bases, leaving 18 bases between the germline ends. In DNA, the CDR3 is TGTGCCAGCTCGGTCCGGGGACAAACCAACACCGGGGAGCTGTTTTTT. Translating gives CASSVRGQTNTGELFF. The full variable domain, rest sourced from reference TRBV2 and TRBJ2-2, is EPEVTQTPSHQVTQMGQEVILRCVPISNHLYFYWYRQILGQKVEFLVSFYNNEISEKSEIFDDQFSVERPDGSNFTLKIRSTKLEDSAMYFCASSVRGQTNTGELFFGEGSRLTVL.

The CDR3 nucleotides are TGTGCCAGCAGCTTAGGGCAGGCACTAGCCAAAAACATTCAGTACTTC. Protein product: CASSLGQALAKNIQYF. The chain employs TRBV11-2 and TRBJ2-4; D not certain. The V gene lost 1 base and the J gene lost 0 bases, with 10 bases spanning the gap. CDR1 is SGHAT and CDR2 is FQNNGV in the germline V gene. The CDR3 loop spans 16 amino acids.

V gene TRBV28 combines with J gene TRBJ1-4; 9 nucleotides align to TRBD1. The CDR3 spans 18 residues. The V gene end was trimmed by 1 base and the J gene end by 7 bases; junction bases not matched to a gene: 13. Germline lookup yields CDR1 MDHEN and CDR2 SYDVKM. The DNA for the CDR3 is TGTGCCAGCAGTTTATCGGGACAGGGAAAGGTGGCCGGTGAAAAACTGTTTTTT. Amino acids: CASSLSGQGKVAGEKLFF.

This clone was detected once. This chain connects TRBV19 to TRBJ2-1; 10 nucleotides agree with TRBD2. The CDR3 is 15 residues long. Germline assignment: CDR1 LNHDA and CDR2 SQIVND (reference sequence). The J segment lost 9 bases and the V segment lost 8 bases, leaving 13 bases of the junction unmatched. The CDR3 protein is CASAPLASGSGEQFF. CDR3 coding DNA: TGTGCCAGTGCCCCTCTGGCTAGCGGGAGCGGTGAGCAGTTCTTC.

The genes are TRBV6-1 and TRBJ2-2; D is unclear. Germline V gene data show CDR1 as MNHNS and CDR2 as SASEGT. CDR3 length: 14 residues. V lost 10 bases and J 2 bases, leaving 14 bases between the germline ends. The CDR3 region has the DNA TGTGCCATTACGACCGTAATTAACACCGGGGAGCTGTTTTTT. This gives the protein CAITTVINTGELFF.

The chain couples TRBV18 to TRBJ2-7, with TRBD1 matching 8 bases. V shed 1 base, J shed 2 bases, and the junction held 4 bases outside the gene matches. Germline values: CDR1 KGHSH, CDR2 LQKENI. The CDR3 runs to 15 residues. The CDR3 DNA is TGTGCCAGCTCACCACGGACAGGGTCCCCCTACGAGCAGTACTTC. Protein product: CASSPRTGSPYEQYF. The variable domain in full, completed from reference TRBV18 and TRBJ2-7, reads NAGVMQNPRHLVRRRGQEARLRCSPMKGHSHVYWYRQLPEEGLKFMVYLQKENIIDESGMPKERFSAEFPKEGPSILRIQQVVRGDSAAYFCASSPRTGSPYEQYFGPGTRLTVT.

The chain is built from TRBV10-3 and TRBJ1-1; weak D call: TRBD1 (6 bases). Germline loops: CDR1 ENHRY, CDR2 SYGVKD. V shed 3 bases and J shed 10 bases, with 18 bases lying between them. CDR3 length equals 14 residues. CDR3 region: CAISDQGISVRAFF. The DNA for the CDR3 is TGTGCCATCAGTGACCAGGGGATATCGGTACGAGCTTTCTTT.

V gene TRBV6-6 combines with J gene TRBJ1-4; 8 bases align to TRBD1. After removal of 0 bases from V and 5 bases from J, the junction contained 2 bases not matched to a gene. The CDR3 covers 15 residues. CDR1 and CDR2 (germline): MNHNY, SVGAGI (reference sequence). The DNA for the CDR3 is TGTGCCAGCAGTTACTCGAGGACAGGGAATGAAAAACTGTTTTTT. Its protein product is CASSYSRTGNEKLFF.

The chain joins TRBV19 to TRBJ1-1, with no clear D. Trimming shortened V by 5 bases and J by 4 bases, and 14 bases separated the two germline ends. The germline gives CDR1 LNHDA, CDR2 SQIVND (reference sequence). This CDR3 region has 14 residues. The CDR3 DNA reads TGTGCCAGTAGTTCTTACACTCGACCCACTGAAGCTTTCTTT. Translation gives CASSSYTRPTEAFF.

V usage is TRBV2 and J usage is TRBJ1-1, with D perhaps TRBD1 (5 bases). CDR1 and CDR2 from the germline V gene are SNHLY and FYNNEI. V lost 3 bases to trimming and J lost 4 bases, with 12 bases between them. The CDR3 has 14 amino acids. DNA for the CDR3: TGTGCCAGCAGTGACCTCAGGGATAGCACTGAAGCTTTCTTT. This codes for CASSDLRDSTEAFF. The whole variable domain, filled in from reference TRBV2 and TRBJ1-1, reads EPEVTQTPSHQVTQMGQEVILRCVPISNHLYFYWYRQILGQKVEFLVSFYNNEISEKSEIFDDQFSVERPDGSNFTLKIRSTKLEDSAMYFCASSDLRDSTEAFFGQGTRLTVV.

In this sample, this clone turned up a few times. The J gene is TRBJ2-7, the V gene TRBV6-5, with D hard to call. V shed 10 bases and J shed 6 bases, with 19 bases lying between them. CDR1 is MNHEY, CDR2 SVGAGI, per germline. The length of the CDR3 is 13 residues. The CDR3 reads CATRRIRDSEQYF. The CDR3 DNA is TGTGCCACCAGAAGAATTAGGGATTCCGAGCAGTACTTC.

In DNA, the CDR3 is TGTGCCAGTAGTCGTCTCAGGGACACCGGGGAGCTGTTTTTT. It is translated as CASSRLRDTGELFF. The chain has TRBV19 and TRBJ2-2, with D tentatively TRBD1 (5 bases). From germline, CDR1 is LNHDA and CDR2 SQIVND (reference sequence). This CDR3 is 14 amino acids long. Trimming pared 5 bases from V and 3 bases from J, leaving 10 bases between. Based on the CDR3 plus reference TRBV19 and TRBJ2-2, the full variable domain is DGGITQSPKYLFRKEGQNVTLSCEQNLNHDAMYWYRQDPGQGLRLIYYSQIVNDFQKGDIAEGYSVSREKKESFPLTVTSAQKNPTAFYLCASSRLRDTGELFFGEGSRLTVL.

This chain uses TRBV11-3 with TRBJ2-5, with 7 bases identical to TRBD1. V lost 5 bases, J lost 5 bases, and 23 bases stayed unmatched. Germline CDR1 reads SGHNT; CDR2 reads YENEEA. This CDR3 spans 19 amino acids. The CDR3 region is CASSAGRDRAVRGSETQYF. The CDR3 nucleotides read TGTGCCAGCAGCGCCGGACGAGACAGGGCTGTGAGGGGGTCGGAGACCCAGTACTTC.

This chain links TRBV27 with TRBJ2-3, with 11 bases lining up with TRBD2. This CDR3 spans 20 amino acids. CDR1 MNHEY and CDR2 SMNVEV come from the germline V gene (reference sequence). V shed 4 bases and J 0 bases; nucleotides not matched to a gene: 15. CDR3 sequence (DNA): TGTGCCAGCAGTTATTTAGCTAGCGGGGGGAACGAGGCGAGCACAGATACGCAGTATTTT. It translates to CASSYLASGGNEASTDTQYF.

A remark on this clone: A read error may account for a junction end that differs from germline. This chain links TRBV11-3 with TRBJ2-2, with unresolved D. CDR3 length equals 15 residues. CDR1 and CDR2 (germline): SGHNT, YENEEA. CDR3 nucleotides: TGTGCCAGCAGCTTAGATCTAATCCCGACCGAGGAGCTGTTTTTT. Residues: CASSLDLIPTEELFF.

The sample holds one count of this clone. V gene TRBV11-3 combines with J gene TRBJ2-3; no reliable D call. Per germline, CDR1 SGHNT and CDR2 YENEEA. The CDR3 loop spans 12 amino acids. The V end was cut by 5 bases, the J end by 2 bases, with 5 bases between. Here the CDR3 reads CASSPPTDTQYF. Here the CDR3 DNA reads TGTGCCAGCAGCCCGCCCACAGATACGCAGTATTTT.

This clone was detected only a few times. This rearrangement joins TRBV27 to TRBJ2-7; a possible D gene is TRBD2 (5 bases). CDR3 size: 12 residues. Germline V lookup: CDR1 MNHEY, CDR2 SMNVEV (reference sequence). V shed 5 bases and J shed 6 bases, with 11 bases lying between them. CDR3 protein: CASSTRVCEQYV. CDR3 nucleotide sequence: TGTGCCAGCAGTACGAGGGTTTGCGAGCAGTACGTC.

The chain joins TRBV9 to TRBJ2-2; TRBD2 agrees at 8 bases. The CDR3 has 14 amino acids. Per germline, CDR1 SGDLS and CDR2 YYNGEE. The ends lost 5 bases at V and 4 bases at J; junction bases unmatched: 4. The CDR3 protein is CASRELAVTGELFF. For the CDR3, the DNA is TGTGCCAGCAGGGAACTAGCGGTCACCGGGGAGCTGTTTTTT.

CDR3 DNA: TGTGCCTGGATTAACAGGGGGATGAACACTGAAGCTTTCTTT. Translation gives CAWINRGMNTEAFF. The genes are TRBV30 and TRBJ1-1, with 8 bases that match TRBD1. Losses at the gene ends were 4 bases for V and 0 bases for J; bases not matched to a gene: 4. The CDR3 is 14 amino acids. CDR1 and CDR2 from the germline V gene are GTSNPN and SVGIG (reference sequence).

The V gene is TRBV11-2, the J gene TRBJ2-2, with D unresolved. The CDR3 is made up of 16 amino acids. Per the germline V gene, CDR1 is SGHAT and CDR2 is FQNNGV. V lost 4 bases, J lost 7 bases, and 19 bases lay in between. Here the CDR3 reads CASSSTPSIRIGELFF. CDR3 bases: TGTGCCAGCAGCTCGACTCCTAGTATTAGGATCGGGGAGCTGTTTTTT.

CDR3 nucleotide sequence: TGTGCCAGCAGCCCCAGACAGGCGGGGGGAGAAACTAGCTCCTATAATTCACCCCTCCACTTT. Encoded protein: CASSPRQAGGETSSYNSPLHF. The rearrangement uses TRBV7-3 and TRBJ1-6; D is possibly TRBD1 (6 bases). CDR1 is SGHTA and CDR2 is FQGTGA in the germline V gene. This CDR3 spans 21 amino acids. Deletions cut 5 bases from V and 0 bases from J, with 26 bases between.

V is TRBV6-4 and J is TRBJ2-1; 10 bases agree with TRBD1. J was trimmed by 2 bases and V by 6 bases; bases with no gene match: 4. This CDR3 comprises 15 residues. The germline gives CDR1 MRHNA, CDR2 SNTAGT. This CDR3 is CASSTGQGAYNEQFF. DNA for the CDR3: TGTGCCAGCAGCACCGGACAGGGGGCCTACAATGAGCAGTTCTTC.

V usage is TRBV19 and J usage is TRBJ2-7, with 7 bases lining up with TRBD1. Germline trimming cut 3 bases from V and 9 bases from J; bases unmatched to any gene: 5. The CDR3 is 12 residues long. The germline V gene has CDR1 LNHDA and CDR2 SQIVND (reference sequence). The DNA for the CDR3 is TGTGCCAGTAGTATTTTAGGGGGCCGGCAGTACGTC. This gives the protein CASSILGGRQYV.

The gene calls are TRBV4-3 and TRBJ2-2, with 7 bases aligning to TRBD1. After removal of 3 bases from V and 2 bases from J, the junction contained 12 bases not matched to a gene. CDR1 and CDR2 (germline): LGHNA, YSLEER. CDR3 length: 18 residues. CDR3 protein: CASSHRQGAGFNTGELFF. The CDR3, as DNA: TGCGCCAGCAGCCACCGACAGGGTGCGGGCTTCAACACCGGGGAGCTGTTTTTT.

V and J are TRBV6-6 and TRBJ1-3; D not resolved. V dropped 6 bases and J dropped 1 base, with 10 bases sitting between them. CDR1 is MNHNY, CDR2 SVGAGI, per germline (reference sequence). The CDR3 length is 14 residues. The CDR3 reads CASRIQESGNTIYF. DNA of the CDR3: TGTGCCAGCAGGATTCAGGAGTCTGGAAACACCATATATTTT.